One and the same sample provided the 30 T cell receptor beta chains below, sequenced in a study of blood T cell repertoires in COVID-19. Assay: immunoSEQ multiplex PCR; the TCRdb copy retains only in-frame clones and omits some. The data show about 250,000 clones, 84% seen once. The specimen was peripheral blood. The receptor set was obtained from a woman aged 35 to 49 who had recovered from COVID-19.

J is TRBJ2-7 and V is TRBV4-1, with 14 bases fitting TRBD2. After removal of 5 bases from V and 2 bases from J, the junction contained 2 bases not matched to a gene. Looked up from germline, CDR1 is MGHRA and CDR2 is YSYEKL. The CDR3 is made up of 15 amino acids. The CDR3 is CASSKTSGGAYEQYF. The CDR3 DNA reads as TGCGCCAGCAGCAAGACTAGCGGGGGGGCCTACGAGCAGTACTTC.

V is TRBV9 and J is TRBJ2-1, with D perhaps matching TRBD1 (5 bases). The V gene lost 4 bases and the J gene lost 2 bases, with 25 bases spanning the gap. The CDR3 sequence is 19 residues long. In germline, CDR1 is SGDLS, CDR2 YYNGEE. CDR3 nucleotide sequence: TGTGCCAGCAGCCCCCGTAGGAAGGGGAACATCGATACCTACAATGAGCAGTTCTTC. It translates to CASSPRRKGNIDTYNEQFF.

In DNA form, the CDR3 reads TGTGCCAGCAGCCCAGGGGGAGTCTCACCCCTCCACTTT. Translation gives CASSPGGVSPLHF. The chain recombines TRBV12-3 or TRBV12-4 with TRBJ1-6; 7 bases agree with TRBD1. The ends lost 6 bases at V and 10 bases at J; junction bases unmatched: 6. The CDR3 covers 13 residues.

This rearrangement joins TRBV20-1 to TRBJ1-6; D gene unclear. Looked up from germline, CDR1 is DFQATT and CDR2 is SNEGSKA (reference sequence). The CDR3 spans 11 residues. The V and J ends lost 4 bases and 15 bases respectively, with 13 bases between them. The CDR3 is CSAIQSLSLHF. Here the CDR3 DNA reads TGCAGTGCTATACAGAGTTTGAGCCTCCACTTT.

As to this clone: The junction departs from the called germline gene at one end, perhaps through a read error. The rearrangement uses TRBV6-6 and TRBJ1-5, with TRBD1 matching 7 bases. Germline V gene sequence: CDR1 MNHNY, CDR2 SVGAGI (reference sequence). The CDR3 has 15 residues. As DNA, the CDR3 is TGTGCCAGCAGGTACAACAGGGGTAGCGATCAGCCCCAGCATTTT. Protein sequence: CASRYNRGSDQPQHF.

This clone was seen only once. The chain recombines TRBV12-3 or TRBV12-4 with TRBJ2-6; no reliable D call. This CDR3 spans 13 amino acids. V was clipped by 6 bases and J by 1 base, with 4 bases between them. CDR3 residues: CASRLSGANVLTF. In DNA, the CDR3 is TGTGCCAGCAGGCTATCTGGGGCCAACGTCCTGACTTTC.

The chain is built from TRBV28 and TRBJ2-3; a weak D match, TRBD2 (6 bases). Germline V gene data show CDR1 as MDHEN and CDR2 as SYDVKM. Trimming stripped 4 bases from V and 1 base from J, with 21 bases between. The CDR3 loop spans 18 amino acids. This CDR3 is CASSSPQDYPLGTDTQYF. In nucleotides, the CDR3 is TGTGCCAGCAGTTCGCCACAGGACTATCCCTTGGGCACAGATACGCAGTATTTT.

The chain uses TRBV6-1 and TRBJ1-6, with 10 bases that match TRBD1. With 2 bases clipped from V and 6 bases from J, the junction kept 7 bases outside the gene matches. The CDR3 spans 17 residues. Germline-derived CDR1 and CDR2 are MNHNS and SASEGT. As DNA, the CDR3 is TGTGCCAGCAGTGAACCGGGACAGGGGCGTCTTAATTCACCCCTCCACTTT. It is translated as CASSEPGQGRLNSPLHF.

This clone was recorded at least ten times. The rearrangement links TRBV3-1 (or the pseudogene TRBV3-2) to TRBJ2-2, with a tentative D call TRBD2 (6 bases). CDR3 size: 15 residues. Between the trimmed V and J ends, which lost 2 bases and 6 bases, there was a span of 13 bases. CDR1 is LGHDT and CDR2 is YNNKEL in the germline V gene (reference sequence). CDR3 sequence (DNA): TGTGCCAGCAGCCAACCCGGAGGGGTTCCCGGGGAGCTGTTTTTT. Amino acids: CASSQPGGVPGELFF.

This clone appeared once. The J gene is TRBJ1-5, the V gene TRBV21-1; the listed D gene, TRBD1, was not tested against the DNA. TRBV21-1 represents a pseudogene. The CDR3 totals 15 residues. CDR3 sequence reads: CASTKDRGPSQPQHF. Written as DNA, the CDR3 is TGTGCCAGCACCAAGGACAGGGGGCCGTCACAGCCCCAGCATTTT.

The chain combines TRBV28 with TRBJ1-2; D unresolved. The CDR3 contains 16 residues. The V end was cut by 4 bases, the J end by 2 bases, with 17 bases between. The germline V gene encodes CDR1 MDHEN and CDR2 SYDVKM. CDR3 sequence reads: CASSYRILRKNYGYTF. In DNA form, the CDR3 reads TGTGCCAGCAGTTACCGCATTTTGAGGAAGAACTATGGCTACACCTTC.

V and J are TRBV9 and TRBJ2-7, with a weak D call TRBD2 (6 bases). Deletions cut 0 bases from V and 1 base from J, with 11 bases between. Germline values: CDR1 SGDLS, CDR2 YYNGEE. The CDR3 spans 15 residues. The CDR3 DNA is TGTGCCAGCAGCGTAGGTGGGGACTGGTCCTACGAGCAGTACTTC. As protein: CASSVGGDWSYEQYF. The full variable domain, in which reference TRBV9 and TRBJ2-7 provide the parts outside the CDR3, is DSGVTQTPKHLITATGQRVTLRCSPRSGDLSVYWYQQSLDQGLQFLIQYYNGEERAKGNILERFSAQQFPDLHSELNLSSLELGDSALYFCASSVGGDWSYEQYFGPGTRLTVT.

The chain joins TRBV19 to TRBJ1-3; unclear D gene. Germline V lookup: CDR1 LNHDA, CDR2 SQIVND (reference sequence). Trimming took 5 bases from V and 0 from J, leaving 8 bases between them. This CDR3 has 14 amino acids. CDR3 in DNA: TGTGCCAGTAGTCTACAGTTCTCTGGAAACACCATATATTTT. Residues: CASSLQFSGNTIYF.

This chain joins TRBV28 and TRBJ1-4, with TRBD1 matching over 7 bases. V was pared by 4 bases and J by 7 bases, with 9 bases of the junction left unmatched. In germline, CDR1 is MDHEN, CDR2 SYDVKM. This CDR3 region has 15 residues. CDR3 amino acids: CASSSPGQSSEKLFF. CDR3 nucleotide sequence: TGTGCCAGCAGTTCCCCGGGACAGTCGAGTGAAAAACTGTTTTTT.

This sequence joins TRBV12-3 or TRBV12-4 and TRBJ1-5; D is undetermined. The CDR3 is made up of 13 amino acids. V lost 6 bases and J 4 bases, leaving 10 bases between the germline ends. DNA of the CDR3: TGTGCCAGCAGACTAGCGGGGAATCAGCCCCAGCATTTT. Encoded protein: CASRLAGNQPQHF.

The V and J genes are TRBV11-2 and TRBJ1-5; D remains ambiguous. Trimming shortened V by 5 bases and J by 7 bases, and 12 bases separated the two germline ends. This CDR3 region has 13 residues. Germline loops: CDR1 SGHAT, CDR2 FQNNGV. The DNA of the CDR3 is TGTGCCAGCAGCCCCGCGGGGAGACAGCCCCAGCATTTT. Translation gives CASSPAGRQPQHF.

The DNA for the CDR3 is TGTGCCAGTAGCGATACGGGGAGGACTAATGAAAAACTGTTTTTT. Amino acids: CASSDTGRTNEKLFF. The V and J genes are TRBV19 and TRBJ1-4; D is ambiguous. The CDR3 loop spans 15 amino acids. Trimming left V 6 bases short and J 2 bases short, with 13 bases between. In germline, CDR1 is LNHDA, CDR2 SQIVND (reference sequence). The full variable domain, rest sourced from reference TRBV19 and TRBJ1-4, is DGGITQSPKYLFRKEGQNVTLSCEQNLNHDAMYWYRQDPGQGLRLIYYSQIVNDFQKGDIAEGYSVSREKKESFPLTVTSAQKNPTAFYLCASSDTGRTNEKLFFGSGTQLSVL.

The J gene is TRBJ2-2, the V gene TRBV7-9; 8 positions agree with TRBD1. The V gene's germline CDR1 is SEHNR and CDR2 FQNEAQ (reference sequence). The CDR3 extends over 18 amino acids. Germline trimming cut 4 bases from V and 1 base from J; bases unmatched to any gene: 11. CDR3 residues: CASSSNDPGTGNTGELFF. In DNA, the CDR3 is TGTGCCAGCAGCTCTAACGACCCTGGGACAGGGAACACCGGGGAGCTGTTTTTT.

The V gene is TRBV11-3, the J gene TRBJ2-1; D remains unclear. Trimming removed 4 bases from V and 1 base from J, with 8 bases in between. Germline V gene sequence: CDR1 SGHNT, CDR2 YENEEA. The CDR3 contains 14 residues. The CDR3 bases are TGTGCCAGCAGCTCTTCAGGATCCTACAATGAGCAGTTCTTC. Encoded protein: CASSSSGSYNEQFF.

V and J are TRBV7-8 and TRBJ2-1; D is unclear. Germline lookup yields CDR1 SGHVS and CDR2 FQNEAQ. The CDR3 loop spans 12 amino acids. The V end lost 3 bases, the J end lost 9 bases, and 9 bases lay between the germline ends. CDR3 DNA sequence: TGTGCCAGCAGCTTTCGTGCGCGTGAGCAGTTCTTC. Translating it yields CASSFRAREQFF.

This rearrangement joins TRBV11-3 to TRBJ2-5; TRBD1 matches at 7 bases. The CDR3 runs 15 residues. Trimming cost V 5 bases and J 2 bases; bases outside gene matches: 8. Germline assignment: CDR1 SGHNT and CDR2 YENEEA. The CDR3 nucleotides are TGTGCCAGCAGCCCACTACCGGGACAGCAAGAGACCCAGTACTTC. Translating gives CASSPLPGQQETQYF.

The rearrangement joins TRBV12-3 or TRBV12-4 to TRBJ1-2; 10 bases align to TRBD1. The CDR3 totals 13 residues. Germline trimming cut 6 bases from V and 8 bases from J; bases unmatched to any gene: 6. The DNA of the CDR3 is TGTGCCAGCAGCCCGACAGGGGGCCTAGGCTACACCTTC. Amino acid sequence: CASSPTGGLGYTF.

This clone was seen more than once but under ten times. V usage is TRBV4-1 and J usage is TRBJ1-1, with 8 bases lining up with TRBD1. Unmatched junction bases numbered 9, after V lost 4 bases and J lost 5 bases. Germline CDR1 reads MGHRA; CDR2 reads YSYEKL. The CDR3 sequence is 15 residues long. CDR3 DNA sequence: TGCGCCAGCAGCCGCGACACCACAGGGGGTACTGAAGCTTTCTTT. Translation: CASSRDTTGGTEAFF.

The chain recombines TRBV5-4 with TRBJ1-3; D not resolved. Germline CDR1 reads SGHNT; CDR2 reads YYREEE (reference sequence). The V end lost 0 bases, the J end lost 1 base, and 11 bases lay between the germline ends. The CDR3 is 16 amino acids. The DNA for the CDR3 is TGTGCCAGCAGCTTGGGCGGCAGTCAATCTGGAAACACCATATATTTT. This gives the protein CASSLGGSQSGNTIYF.

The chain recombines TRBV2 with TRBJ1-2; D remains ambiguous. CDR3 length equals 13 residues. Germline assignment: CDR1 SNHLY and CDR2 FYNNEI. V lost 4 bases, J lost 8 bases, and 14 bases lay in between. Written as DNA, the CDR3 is TGTGCCAGCAGTGTGTCTGGAGGGCTCGGCTACACCTTC. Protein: CASSVSGGLGYTF.

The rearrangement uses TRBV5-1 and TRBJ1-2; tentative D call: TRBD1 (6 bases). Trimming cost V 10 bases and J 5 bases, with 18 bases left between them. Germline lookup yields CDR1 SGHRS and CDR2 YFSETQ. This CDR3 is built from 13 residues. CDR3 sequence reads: CASQGRGMYGYTF. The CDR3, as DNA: TGCGCCTCCCAGGGTAGGGGGATGTATGGCTACACCTTC.

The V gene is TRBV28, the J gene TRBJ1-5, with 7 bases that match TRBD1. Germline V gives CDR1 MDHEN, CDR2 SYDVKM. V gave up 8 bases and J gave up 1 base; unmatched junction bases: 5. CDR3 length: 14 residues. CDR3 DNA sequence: TGTGCCAGCCGGACAGGCCTAAGCAATCAGCCCCAGCATTTT. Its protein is CASRTGLSNQPQHF.

CDR3: CASSLAPLAGGLVQETQYF. CDR3 nucleotide sequence: TGTGCCAGCAGCTTAGCCCCTTTGGCCGGCGGGTTGGTCCAAGAGACCCAGTACTTC. The V gene is TRBV7-9, the J gene TRBJ2-5, with D possibly being TRBD2 (5 bases). The CDR3 runs to 19 residues. The germline V and J ends were trimmed by 0 bases and 1 base, with 21 bases remaining between them. Germline CDR1 reads SEHNR; CDR2 reads FQNEAQ (reference sequence).

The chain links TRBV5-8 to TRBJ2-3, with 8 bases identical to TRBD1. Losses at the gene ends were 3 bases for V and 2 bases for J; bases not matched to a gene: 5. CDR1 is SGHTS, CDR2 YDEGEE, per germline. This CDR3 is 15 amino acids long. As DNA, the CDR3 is TGTGCCAGCAGCTCCGGGACAGGATACACAGATACGCAGTATTTT. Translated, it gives CASSSGTGYTDTQYF.

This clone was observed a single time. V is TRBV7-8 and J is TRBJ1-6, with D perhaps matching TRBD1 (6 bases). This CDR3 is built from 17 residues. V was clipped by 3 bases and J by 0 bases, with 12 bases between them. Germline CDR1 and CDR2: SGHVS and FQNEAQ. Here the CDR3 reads CASSFWTVSSYNSPLHF. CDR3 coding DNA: TGTGCCAGCAGCTTCTGGACAGTCAGCTCCTATAATTCACCCCTCCACTTT.